Following are 26 T cell receptor beta chains from one sample sequenced in a study of T-cell memory formation after mild COVID-19. Each CDR3 protein gets one entry after TCRdb re-called the 5' RACE reads with MiXCR. Here the sample spans 190,000 or so distinct CDR3 sequences, 20% to 25% being singletons. The sample consisted of PBMCs or a T cell subset sorted from them (not recorded which). Every receptor here comes from an adult woman who had mild COVID-19 (a few samples of this study predate the infection). Cell type and time point are not known.

This clonotype was detected a few times. The chain recombines TRBV6-2 or TRBV6-3 with TRBJ2-2, with 8 bases that match TRBD2. This CDR3 comprises 14 residues. Germline V gene sequence: CDR1 MNHEY, CDR2 SVGEGT. Losses at the gene ends were 6 bases for V and 4 bases for J; bases not matched to a gene: 4. The CDR3 region has the DNA TGTGCCAGCAGCTGGGGACTAGGCACCGGGGAGCTGTTTTTT. Protein: CASSWGLGTGELFF.

V usage is TRBV5-1 and J usage is TRBJ2-5; D not certain. The germline V gene encodes CDR1 SGHRS and CDR2 YFSETQ. The CDR3 consists of 15 residues. The V end was cut by 3 bases, the J end by 5 bases, with 17 bases between. The CDR3 sequence: CASSSYPGRGETQYF. The DNA of the CDR3 is TGCGCCAGCAGCTCTTACCCGGGTCGTGGGGAGACCCAGTACTTC.

The chain is built from TRBV7-9 and TRBJ1-2, with unresolved D. Germline values: CDR1 SEHNR, CDR2 FQNEAQ (reference sequence). There are 15 residues in the CDR3. V gave up 6 bases and J gave up 0 bases, with 14 bases separating them. The CDR3 DNA follows: TGTGCCAGCAGATCCCCAGCAGATGCTAACTATGGCTACACCTTC. The encoded protein is CASRSPADANYGYTF. The whole variable domain, remainder taken from reference TRBV7-9 and TRBJ1-2, is DTGVSQNPRHKITKRGQNVTFRCDPISEHNRLYWYRQTLGQGPEFLTYFQNEAQLEKSRLLSDRFSAERPKGSFSTLEIQRTEQGDSAMYLCASRSPADANYGYTFGSGTRLTVV.

This clonotype was detected only a few times. The genes are TRBV7-9 and TRBJ2-7; D ambiguous. The CDR3 sequence is 12 residues long. Germline CDR1 reads SEHNR; CDR2 reads FQNEAQ (reference sequence). V lost 1 base to trimming and J lost 3 bases, with 4 bases between them. The CDR3 bases are TGTGCCAGCAGCTTAGGGTACTACGAGCAGTACTTC. Its protein is CASSLGYYEQYF.

The chain links TRBV27 to TRBJ2-1; 8 bases are a match to TRBD1. The CDR3 loop spans 15 amino acids. CDR1 and CDR2 (germline): MNHEY, SMNVEV (reference sequence). The V segment lost 5 bases and the J segment 5 bases; nucleotides outside the gene matches: 8. CDR3 in amino acids: CASSPFGTGNNEQFF. The CDR3 bases are TGTGCCAGCAGTCCCTTTGGGACAGGAAACAATGAGCAGTTCTTC.

This sequence joins TRBV5-5 and TRBJ2-1; no firm D call. V dropped 0 bases and J dropped 0 bases, with 7 bases sitting between them. The CDR3 length is 15 residues. Germline CDR1 SGHKS, CDR2 YYEKEE (reference sequence). The CDR3 loop is CASSLETPSYNEQFF. The CDR3 nucleotides are TGTGCCAGCAGCTTGGAAACTCCCTCCTACAATGAGCAGTTCTTC.

V gene TRBV4-1 combines with J gene TRBJ1-1; D is uncertain. Trimming left V 7 bases short and J 1 base short, with 13 bases between. The CDR3 loop spans 14 amino acids. The germline V gene encodes CDR1 MGHRA and CDR2 YSYEKL. The CDR3 nucleotides read TGCGCCAGCAAATCCCCACCAGGGAACACTGAAGCTTTCTTT. Amino acid sequence: CASKSPPGNTEAFF.

Only a few counts were recorded for this clonotype. CDR3 sequence: CASSQPRNYRDLNYEQYF. The CDR3 region has the DNA TGTGCCAGCAGCCAACCCCGCAACTACAGGGATTTGAACTACGAGCAGTACTTC. V usage is TRBV6-7 and J usage is TRBJ2-7; weak D call: TRBD1 (6 bases). TRBV6-7 qualifies as an ORF whose function is uncertain. Trimming pared 6 bases from V and 3 bases from J, leaving 27 bases between. This CDR3 is 18 amino acids long.

This chain links TRBV20-1 with TRBJ1-1, with 9 positions matching TRBD1. Germline loops: CDR1 DFQATT, CDR2 SNEGSKA (reference sequence). The CDR3 totals 13 residues. Trimming cost V 4 bases and J 5 bases; bases outside gene matches: 5. CDR3 in amino acids: CSATGQGGTEAFF. The DNA of the CDR3 is TGCAGTGCTACGGGACAGGGAGGGACTGAAGCTTTCTTT.

This clonotype was observed a few times. CDR3 nucleotides: TGTGCCAGCAGTTTATGGTCAGGGTACAATGAGCAGTTCTTC. It translates to CASSLWSGYNEQFF. V and J are TRBV12-3 or TRBV12-4 and TRBJ2-1; D is possibly TRBD1 (5 bases). The V gene lost 2 bases and the J gene lost 4 bases, with 9 bases spanning the gap. The CDR3 totals 14 residues.

This rearrangement joins TRBV27 to TRBJ2-5; D could derive from TRBD1 or TRBD2 (5 bases each). Germline CDR1 reads MNHEY; CDR2 reads SMNVEV (reference sequence). V was cut by 5 bases and J by 2 bases, with 21 bases left in between. The CDR3 sequence is 17 residues long. The CDR3 is CASSLLGGEGLQETQYF. In DNA, the CDR3 is TGTGCCAGCAGTCTACTTGGGGGTGAGGGATTACAAGAGACCCAGTACTTC.

The chain couples TRBV14 to TRBJ2-3, with unresolved D. The V gene lost 3 bases and the J gene lost 2 bases, with 6 bases spanning the gap. CDR3 length: 13 amino acids. Germline V gene sequence: CDR1 SGHDN, CDR2 FVKESK. CDR3 protein: CASSQGNTDTQYF. The CDR3, as DNA: TGTGCCAGCAGCCAGGGCAACACAGATACGCAGTATTTT.

This clonotype has only a few counts. Here the CDR3 reads CSARDPGGPSYNEQFF. The CDR3 nucleotides read TGCAGTGCTAGAGATCCGGGAGGGCCCTCCTACAATGAGCAGTTCTTC. The V call is TRBV20-1, the J call TRBJ2-1, with TRBD2 matching over 8 bases. Germline loops: CDR1 DFQATT, CDR2 SNEGSKA (reference sequence). The CDR3 is 16 amino acids. The trim removed 0 bases at V and 0 bases at J, leaving 4 bases unmatched.

V gene TRBV9 combines with J gene TRBJ1-2; a weak D match, TRBD1 (5 bases). Germline-derived CDR1 and CDR2 are SGDLS and YYNGEE. The CDR3 extends over 15 amino acids. Trimming took 4 bases from V and 0 from J, leaving 13 bases between them. CDR3 amino acids: CASSSQDLANYGYTF. The CDR3 DNA sequence: TGTGCCAGCAGCTCACAGGACCTAGCTAACTATGGCTACACCTTC.

The V and J genes are TRBV12-3 or TRBV12-4 and TRBJ2-3, with 11 positions matching TRBD2. The length of the CDR3 is 16 residues. Trimming removed 5 bases from V and 4 bases from J; junction bases left unmatched: 8. The CDR3 nucleotides are TGTGCCAGCAGTGGAGAACTAGCGGGAGTTTCAGATACGCAGTATTTT. Protein: CASSGELAGVSDTQYF.

The gene calls are TRBV7-9 and TRBJ1-2; D ambiguous. This CDR3 is 16 amino acids long. From germline, CDR1 is SEHNR and CDR2 FQNEAQ (reference sequence). V lost 3 bases, J lost 5 bases, and 19 bases lay in between. The CDR3 region is CASSLFLPADYYGYTF. The CDR3 bases are TGTGCCAGCAGCTTGTTTCTGCCGGCAGATTATTATGGCTACACCTTC. Filled out from reference TRBV7-9 and TRBJ1-2, the complete variable domain reads DTGVSQNPRHKITKRGQNVTFRCDPISEHNRLYWYRQTLGQGPEFLTYFQNEAQLEKSRLLSDRFSAERPKGSFSTLEIQRTEQGDSAMYLCASSLFLPADYYGYTFGSGTRLTVV.

This clonotype was detected only a few times. The chain employs TRBV10-3 and TRBJ2-7; possible D gene TRBD2, 6 bases. The CDR3 has 14 residues. CDR1 is ENHRY, CDR2 SYGVKD, per germline. V lost 3 bases, J lost 3 bases, and 12 bases lay in between. CDR3 bases: TGTGCCATCAGTGAATTAGCGGAGTACTACGAGCAGTACTTC. This gives the protein CAISELAEYYEQYF.

The V gene is TRBV12-3 or TRBV12-4, the J gene TRBJ2-5; possible D gene TRBD1, 5 bases. This CDR3 region has 15 residues. V dropped 6 bases and J dropped 4 bases, with 18 bases sitting between them. CDR3 nucleotides: TGTGCCAGCAGCTTATCTGACAGCCGCGCAGAGACCCAGTACTTC. Translation gives CASSLSDSRAETQYF.

This chain joins TRBV27 and TRBJ2-1; 15 bases are a match to TRBD2. The CDR3 is 16 residues long. CDR1 and CDR2 (germline): MNHEY, SMNVEV (reference sequence). J was trimmed by 9 bases and V by 5 bases; bases with no gene match: 8. CDR3 amino acids: CASSQGLAGGRSEQFF. In DNA form, the CDR3 reads TGTGCCAGCAGTCAGGGACTAGCGGGAGGTCGTAGTGAGCAGTTCTTC.

The V call is TRBV4-1, the J call TRBJ2-1; D uncertain. The germline V gene encodes CDR1 MGHRA and CDR2 YSYEKL. V was trimmed by 4 bases and J by 5 bases, leaving 6 bases between them. The CDR3 sequence is 12 residues long. CDR3 loop: CASSPRDNEQFF. The CDR3 DNA reads as TGCGCCAGCAGCCCTAGAGACAATGAGCAGTTCTTC.

This clonotype was detected a few times. The chain links TRBV7-8 to TRBJ1-5; D gene unclear. The CDR3 spans 11 residues. V was shortened by 8 bases and J by 6 bases, with 8 bases between the two germline ends. In germline, CDR1 is SGHVS, CDR2 FQNEAQ. The CDR3 DNA follows: TGTGCCAGCTCGGATGGTCAGCCCCAGCATTTT. Residues: CASSDGQPQHF.

The sample holds a few counts of this clonotype. CDR3 bases: TGTGCCAGCAGAGACAGGGGGATCCAAGAGACCCAGTACTTC. It encodes CASRDRGIQETQYF. This chain uses TRBV6-2 or TRBV6-3 with TRBJ2-5; 9 bases match TRBD1. Per germline, CDR1 MNHEY and CDR2 SVGEGT. The CDR3 runs to 14 residues. Trimming at V came to 6 bases and at J to 1 base, leaving 3 bases not matched to a gene.

The sample holds a few counts of this clonotype. The J gene is TRBJ2-7, the V gene TRBV2; a possible D gene is TRBD2 (6 bases). CDR3 length equals 14 residues. The V and J ends lost 4 bases and 3 bases respectively, with 13 bases between them. Germline values: CDR1 SNHLY, CDR2 FYNNEI. CDR3: CASSGGLRYYEQYF. The CDR3 DNA follows: TGTGCCAGCAGTGGGGGACTTAGATACTACGAGCAGTACTTC.

The chain uses TRBV25-1 and TRBJ2-2, with D uncertain. With 7 bases removed from V and 3 bases from J, the gap between germline ends came to 3 bases. The CDR3 is 11 residues long. Germline lookup yields CDR1 MGHDK and CDR2 SYGVNS. CDR3 sequence: CASTHTGELFF. As DNA, the CDR3 is TGTGCCAGCACCCACACCGGGGAGCTGTTTTTT.

This clonotype was detected only a few times. The rearrangement joins TRBV5-1 to TRBJ2-5, with D possibly being TRBD2 (5 bases). This CDR3 has 15 amino acids. Germline V gene sequence: CDR1 SGHRS, CDR2 YFSETQ. Trimming removed 0 bases at V and 2 bases at J, with 11 bases between. CDR3 sequence reads: CASSLASRGQETQYF. The CDR3 DNA reads TGCGCCAGCAGCTTGGCCTCCCGGGGACAAGAGACCCAGTACTTC. The full variable domain, its missing parts supplied by reference TRBV5-1 and TRBJ2-5, is KAGVTQTPRYLIKTRGQQVTLSCSPISGHRSVSWYQQTPGQGLQFLFEYFSETQRNKGNFPGRFSGRQFSNSRSEMNVSTLELGDSALYLCASSLASRGQETQYFGPGTRLLVL.

The V gene is TRBV9, the J gene TRBJ1-4; 7 nucleotides agree with TRBD1. Germline CDR1 reads SGDLS; CDR2 reads YYNGEE. J was trimmed by 6 bases and V by 3 bases; bases with no gene match: 5. The CDR3 has 14 residues. Here the CDR3 reads CASSGQGDDEKLFF. Written as DNA, the CDR3 is TGTGCCAGCAGCGGACAGGGCGACGATGAAAAACTGTTTTTT. Using reference TRBV9 and TRBJ1-4 for the parts outside the CDR3, the full variable domain is DSGVTQTPKHLITATGQRVTLRCSPRSGDLSVYWYQQSLDQGLQFLIQYYNGEERAKGNILERFSAQQFPDLHSELNLSSLELGDSALYFCASSGQGDDEKLFFGSGTQLSVL.